This is a list of T cell receptor beta chains from one sample in a study of T cell responses to AZD1222 COVID-19 vaccine. The protocol was immunoSEQ multiplex PCR, while the TCRdb copy is restricted to in-frame clones and leaves out a portion. The table includes approximately 100,000 clones, around 83% detected once. The sequences come from peripheral blood, collected on day 0 of AZD1222 vaccination. These receptors came from an adult in good health. Each CDR3 is given with its conserved first and last residue. The D gene is left open where the match is weak. Expanded clones are given a class, and other clones once, few, many or no size at all.

d_gene	abundance	v_gene	j_gene	CDR3aa
-	once	TRBV19	TRBJ1-3	CATIGGRGGPSGNTIYF
-	-	TRBV28	TRBJ1-5	CASSSLELSQPQHF
TRBD2	few	TRBV19	TRBJ2-2	CASSSKRESVGELFF
TRBD2	-	TRBV25-1	TRBJ2-3	CASTPPLAGGTDTQYF
TRBD2	-	TRBV9	TRBJ2-3	CASSPTSSGYTDTQYF
-	-	TRBV7-8	TRBJ1-2	CASGPANRAVNYGYTF
-	once	TRBV6-5	TRBJ2-1	CASRRESSYNEQFF
TRBD2	-	TRBV30	TRBJ2-3	CAWNLPALAGADTQYF
-	-	TRBV5-6	TRBJ2-7	CASSLEMGAVYEQYF
-	-	TRBV9	TRBJ2-3	CASSVEALGDSTDTQYF